This TCR beta chain was identified in a study of blood T cell repertoires in COVID-19. About the study: T cells, B-cell-depleted T cells, or PBMCs supplied cDNA or gDNA.

Participants' own reports of clinical history determined their cohort assignment. The CDR3 is 16 amino acids. From germline, CDR1 is SGHRS and CDR2 YFSETQ. V lost 4 bases to trimming and J lost 2 bases, with 16 bases between them. Methods used by the authors: Reference gene primer amplification in the assay estimated nucleated cell counts. Clones were read by immunoSEQ multiplex PCR, and TCRdb kept only the in-frame ones, dropping some. The V and J calls and clone size are taken from that table; D and trimming were inferred from the DNA. This sample yields roughly 200,000 clones, of which roughly 90% are seen a single time; 3.5% to 4.5% belongs to the top ten.

This TCR derives from a woman aged 40-49 years with acute COVID-19. This chain links TRBV5-1 with TRBJ2-1; D unclear. What was sequenced was PBMCs or T cells enriched from blood (not recorded which). The chain's CDR3 is CASSQTQKITYNEQFF. The CDR3, as DNA: TGCGCCAGCAGCCAGACACAGAAGATTACCTACAATGAGCAGTTCTTC.